The source of this T cell receptor (beta chain) is a study of shared clonotypes between healthy human individuals. Looking at the study overall: CD4 naive and CD4 memory each took three plates per donor, while CD8 naive took two and CD8 memory one. Notes on the study in general: A generally larger estimated richness was seen in naive subsets than in memory subsets.

Notes on this clone: Its antigen is not identified.

The germline gives CDR1 SQVTM, CDR2 ANQGSEA. V was trimmed by 4 bases and J by 2 bases, leaving 15 bases between them. This CDR3 has 14 residues. The table came from immunoSEQ multiplex PCR; TCRdb's copy has only in-frame clones and leaves some out. The repertoire has 2 million to 2.5 million clones, 92% of them found once; the top ten carry 0.37%. Sequenced: naive CD4+ T cells from PBMCs. The subset here: CD45RA+ positively selected. The sequence was collected from a man younger than 30 in good health. Some clones in this sample may be carry-over from other donors' samples. The chain recombines TRBV29-1 with TRBJ2-7, with TRBD1 as a possible D gene (5 bases). CDR3 in amino acids: CSVGATEATYEQYF. The CDR3 DNA sequence: TGCAGCGTTGGGGCGACAGAAGCCACCTACGAGCAGTACTTC.